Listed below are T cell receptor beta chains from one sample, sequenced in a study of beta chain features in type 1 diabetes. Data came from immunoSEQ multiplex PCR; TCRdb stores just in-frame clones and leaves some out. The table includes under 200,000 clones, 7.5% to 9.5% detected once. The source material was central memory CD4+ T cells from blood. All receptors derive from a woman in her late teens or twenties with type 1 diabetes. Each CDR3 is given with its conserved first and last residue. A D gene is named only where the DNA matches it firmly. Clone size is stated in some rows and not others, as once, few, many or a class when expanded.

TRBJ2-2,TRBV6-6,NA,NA,CASIRTSGTGELFF,TGTGCCAGCATCAGGACCAGCGGTACCGGGGAGCTGTTTTTT
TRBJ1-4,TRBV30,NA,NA,CAWTTQREKLFF,TGTGCCTGGACGACCCAGCGGGAAAAACTGTTTTTT
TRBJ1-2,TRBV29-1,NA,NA,CSVGEGGGYTF,TGCAGCGTTGGTGAGGGCGGGGGCTACACCTTC
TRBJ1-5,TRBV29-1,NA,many,CSVETSWNQPQHF,TGCAGCGTTGAAACGAGTTGGAATCAGCCCCAGCATTTT
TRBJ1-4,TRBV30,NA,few,CAWAPGQGEKLFF,TGTGCCTGGGCTCCGGGACAAGGTGAAAAACTGTTTTTT
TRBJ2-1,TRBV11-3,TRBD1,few,CASSLVQGAYNEQFF,TGTGCCAGCAGCTTAGTACAGGGGGCTTACAATGAGCAGTTCTTC
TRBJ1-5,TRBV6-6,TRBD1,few,CASSRDRGVEQPQHF,TGTGCCAGCAGCAGGGACAGGGGAGTAGAGCAGCCCCAGCATTTT
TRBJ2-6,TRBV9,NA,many,CASSVGAGRFAGANVLTF,TGTGCCAGCAGCGTAGGAGCAGGGAGGTTCGCCGGGGCCAACGTCCTGACTTTC
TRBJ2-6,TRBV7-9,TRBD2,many,CASSPGLAGASGANVLTF,TGTGCCAGCAGCCCCGGACTAGCGGGAGCCTCTGGGGCCAACGTCCTGACTTTC
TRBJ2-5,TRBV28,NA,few,CASSRLTGVGETQYF,TGTGCCAGCAGTCGGTTAACGGGAGTCGGGGAGACCCAGTACTTC
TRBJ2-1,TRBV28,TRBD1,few,CASRGTGEVYEQFF,TGTGCCAGCAGGGGGACAGGAGAGGTGTATGAGCAGTTCTTC
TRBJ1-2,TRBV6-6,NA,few,CASSYQDGYTF,TGTGCCAGCAGCTATCAGGATGGCTACACCTTC
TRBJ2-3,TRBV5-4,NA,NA,CASSLGRDLTDTQYF,TGTGCCAGCAGCTTGGGGCGGGACCTCACAGATACGCAGTATTTT
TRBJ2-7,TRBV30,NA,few,CAWGPARYEQYF,TGTGCCTGGGGCCCTGCACGATACGAGCAGTACTTC
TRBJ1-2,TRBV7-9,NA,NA,CASSPQEVGYTF,TGTGCCAGCAGCCCCCAGGAAGTTGGCTACACCTTC
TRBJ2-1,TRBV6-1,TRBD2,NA,CASSSLLAGYNEQFF,TGTGCCAGCAGCTCGTTACTAGCGGGGTACAATGAGCAGTTCTTC
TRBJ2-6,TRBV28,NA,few,CASIGVAGANVLTF,TGTGCCAGCATAGGGGTTGCTGGGGCCAACGTCCTGACTTTC
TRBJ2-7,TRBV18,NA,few,CASSPEVPGATYEQYF,TGTGCCAGCTCACCAGAAGTTCCGGGAGCGACCTACGAGCAGTACTTC
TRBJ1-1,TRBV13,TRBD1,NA,CASSLDRVRAEAFF,TGTGCCAGCAGTCTAGACAGGGTACGAGCTGAAGCTTTCTTT
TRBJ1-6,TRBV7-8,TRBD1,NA,CASSFETGANSPLHF,TGTGCCAGCAGCTTCGAGACAGGGGCTAATTCACCCCTCCACTTT
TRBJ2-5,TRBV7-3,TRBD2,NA,CASSFSGRAGETQYF,TGTGCCAGCAGCTTTAGCGGGAGGGCCGGGGAGACCCAGTACTTC
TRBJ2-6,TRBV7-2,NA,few,CASSLQGTGANVLTF,TGTGCCAGCAGCTTACAGGGAACTGGGGCCAACGTCCTGACTTTC
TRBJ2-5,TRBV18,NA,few,CASSPGRRETQYF,TGTGCCAGCTCACCGGGGCGACGTGAGACCCAGTACTTC
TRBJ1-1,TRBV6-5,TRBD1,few,CASSYEGATEAFF,TGTGCCAGCAGTTATGAGGGGGCCACTGAAGCTTTCTTT
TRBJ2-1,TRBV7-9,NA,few,CASSPRLEGEQFF,TGTGCCAGCAGCCCTCGTCTAGAAGGTGAGCAGTTCTTC
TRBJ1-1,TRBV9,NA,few,CASSVAQDTEAFF,TGTGCCAGCAGCGTAGCCCAGGACACTGAAGCTTTCTTT
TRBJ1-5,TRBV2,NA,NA,CASTAGVDQPQHF,TGTGCCAGCACCGCAGGGGTTGATCAGCCCCAGCATTTT
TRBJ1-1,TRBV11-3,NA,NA,CASSPDRMNTEAFF,TGTGCCAGCAGCCCCGACAGAATGAACACTGAAGCTTTCTTT
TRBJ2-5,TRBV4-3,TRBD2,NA,CASSQVGAGGAETQYF,TGCGCCAGCAGCCAAGTAGGGGCGGGGGGCGCGGAGACCCAGTACTTC
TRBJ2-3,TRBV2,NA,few,CASRPGVLTDTQYF,TGTGCCAGCAGACCCGGGGTACTCACAGATACGCAGTATTTT
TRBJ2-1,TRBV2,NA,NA,CASIGLDRYNEQFF,TGTGCCAGCATCGGTCTAGACAGATACAATGAGCAGTTCTTC
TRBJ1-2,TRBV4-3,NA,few,CASSQESHALGGGYTF,TGCGCCAGCAGCCAAGAGTCACATGCCCTTGGAGGTGGCTACACCTTC
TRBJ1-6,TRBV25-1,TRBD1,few,CASSETGGGGLNSPLHF,TGTGCCAGCAGTGAAACAGGGGGCGGAGGCCTTAATTCACCCCTCCACTTT
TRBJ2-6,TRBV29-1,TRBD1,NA,CSVGDSSGANVLTF,TGCAGCGTAGGGGACAGCTCTGGGGCCAACGTCCTGACTTTC
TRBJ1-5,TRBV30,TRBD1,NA,CAWSEGQGSGPQHF,TGTGCCTGGAGCGAGGGACAGGGGAGCGGGCCCCAGCATTTT
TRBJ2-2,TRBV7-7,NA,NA,CASSPPQGSGELFF,TGTGCCAGCAGCCCACCGCAGGGGTCCGGGGAGCTGTTTTTT
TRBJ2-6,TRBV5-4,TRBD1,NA,CASSPGTGPSGANVLTF,TGTGCCAGCAGCCCCGGGACAGGCCCCTCTGGGGCCAACGTCCTGACTTTC
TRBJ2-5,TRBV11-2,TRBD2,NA,CASSPLAGLRETQYF,TGTGCCAGCAGCCCCCTAGCGGGGTTGAGGGAGACCCAGTACTTC
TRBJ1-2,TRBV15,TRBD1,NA,CATSRKQGANYGYTF,TGTGCCACCAGCAGAAAACAGGGGGCTAACTATGGCTACACCTTC
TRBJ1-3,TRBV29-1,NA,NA,CSVVVAGSGNTIYF,TGCAGCGTTGTGGTGGCAGGCTCTGGAAACACCATATATTTT
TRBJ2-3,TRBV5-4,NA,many,CASSRDRSSTDTQYF,TGTGCCAGCAGCAGAGACAGATCTAGCACAGATACGCAGTATTTT
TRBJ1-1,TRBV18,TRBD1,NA,CASSPQGAGNTEAFF,TGTGCCAGCTCCCCACAGGGGGCGGGGAACACTGAAGCTTTCTTT
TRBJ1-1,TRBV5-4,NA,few,CASSYSLPNTEAFF,TGTGCCAGCAGCTATAGTTTACCGAACACTGAAGCTTTCTTT
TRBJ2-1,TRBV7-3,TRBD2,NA,CASSQDIAGGREQFF,TGTGCCAGCAGCCAAGATATAGCGGGAGGACGTGAGCAGTTCTTC
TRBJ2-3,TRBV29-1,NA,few,CSVDTGAGTDTQYF,TGCAGCGTTGACACAGGGGCGGGAACAGATACGCAGTATTTT
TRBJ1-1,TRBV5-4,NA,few,CASSFGLQSAEAFF,TGTGCCAGCAGCTTTGGATTACAAAGCGCTGAAGCTTTCTTT
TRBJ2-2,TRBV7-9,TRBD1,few,CASSFTPGQGTPRELFF,TGTGCCAGCAGCTTTACACCGGGACAGGGTACGCCTAGGGAGCTGTTTTTT
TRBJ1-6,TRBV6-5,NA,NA,CASSYSTHEGPLHF,TGTGCCAGCAGTTACTCGACCCATGAGGGACCCCTCCACTTT